These 17 T cell receptor beta chains originate from one sample sequenced in a study of blood T cell repertoires in COVID-19. The data were produced by immunoSEQ multiplex PCR, yet TCRdb's version contains in-frame clones alone and is incomplete. The repertoire holds more than 35,000 clones, with around nine tenths as singletons. Sequencing used peripheral blood. These TCRs come from a human donor in a cohort sampled during active COVID-19.

The gene calls are TRBV7-9 and TRBJ2-3, with 8 positions matching TRBD1. V lost 5 bases to trimming and J lost 5 bases; unmatched junction nucleotides: 9. This CDR3 is 15 amino acids long. Germline values: CDR1 SEHNR, CDR2 FQNEAQ (reference sequence). The CDR3: CASSRGDRQGDTQYF. For the CDR3, the DNA is TGTGCCAGCAGCCGCGGGGACAGGCAAGGAGATACGCAGTATTTT.

This clone has more than one count but fewer than ten. The chain has TRBV3-1 (or the pseudogene TRBV3-2) and TRBJ1-6; no clear D. The CDR3 is made up of 16 amino acids. V lost 1 base and J lost 8, with 15 bases in between. CDR1 and CDR2 (germline): LGHDT, YNNKEL (reference sequence). CDR3 region: CASSQGAGGRDSPLHF. The DNA of the CDR3 is TGTGCCAGCAGCCAAGGAGCTGGAGGGAGGGATTCACCCCTCCACTTT.

The chain carries TRBV7-8 and TRBJ2-3, with D possibly being TRBD2 (6 bases). The V and J ends lost 9 bases and 0 bases respectively, with 13 bases between them. Germline V lookup: CDR1 SGHVS, CDR2 FQNEAQ. There are 14 residues in the CDR3. The CDR3 region is CASSVGGSTDTQYF. The CDR3 DNA reads TGTGCCAGTTCCGTTGGGGGGAGCACAGATACGCAGTATTTT.

CDR3: CASSPGTVHEQYF. The CDR3, as DNA: TGTGCCAGCAGTCCCGGGACAGTCCACGAGCAGTACTTC. The gene calls are TRBV28 and TRBJ2-7; 7 bases are a match to TRBD1. Germline V gene sequence: CDR1 MDHEN, CDR2 SYDVKM. The CDR3 covers 13 residues. With V trimmed by 5 bases and J by 5 bases, 6 bases remained unmatched.

The rearrangement joins TRBV6-6 to TRBJ2-7, with D perhaps matching TRBD1 (5 bases). There are 12 residues in the CDR3. Germline CDR1 is MNHNY and CDR2 is SVGAGI (reference sequence). With 6 bases removed from V and 1 base from J, the gap between germline ends came to 7 bases. The CDR3 loop reads CASSSGSYEQYF. CDR3 nucleotides: TGTGCCAGCAGCTCAGGGTCCTACGAGCAGTACTTC.

This sequence joins TRBV28 and TRBJ2-3, with D tentatively TRBD1 (5 bases). The CDR3 contains 13 residues. V gave up 6 bases and J gave up 4 bases, with 11 bases separating them. The germline V gene encodes CDR1 MDHEN and CDR2 SYDVKM. The CDR3 region is CASSIGQSDTQYF. In DNA form, the CDR3 reads TGTGCCAGCAGCATAGGACAATCAGATACGCAGTATTTT.

The DNA for the CDR3 is TGTGCCAGCAGCCAAGATATGCTAGCGGGGGGGTCAGATACGCAGTATTTT. Translation: CASSQDMLAGGSDTQYF. The V call is TRBV3-1 (or the pseudogene TRBV3-2), the J call TRBJ2-3; 12 nucleotides agree with TRBD2. After removal of 0 bases from V and 4 bases from J, the junction contained 5 bases not matched to a gene. Germline V gene sequence: CDR1 LGHDT, CDR2 YNNKEL (reference sequence). The CDR3 loop spans 17 amino acids.

There are a few counts of this clone. V is TRBV20-1 and J is TRBJ2-7, with D uncertain. The CDR3 runs 11 residues. V was shortened by 1 base and J by 3 bases, with 4 bases between the two germline ends. CDR1 is DFQATT and CDR2 is SNEGSKA in the germline V gene (reference sequence). This CDR3 is CSARVDYEQYF. The CDR3 DNA follows: TGCAGTGCTAGAGTAGACTACGAGCAGTACTTC.

The chain is built from TRBV6-2 or TRBV6-3 and TRBJ2-7; D call uncertain. This CDR3 has 14 amino acids. Trimming removed 0 bases from V and 5 bases from J, with 11 bases in between. Germline CDR1 is MNHEY and CDR2 is SVGEGT. CDR3 amino acids: CASSYSPGNHEQYF. In nucleotides, the CDR3 is TGTGCCAGCAGTTACTCGCCAGGCAACCACGAGCAGTACTTC.

The chain carries TRBV20-1 and TRBJ2-3, with D hard to call. Germline lookup yields CDR1 DFQATT and CDR2 SNEGSKA (reference sequence). The CDR3 covers 15 residues. The V end was cut by 3 bases, the J end by 0 bases, with 13 bases between. The CDR3 coding sequence is TGCAGTGCTAGTCCCTATCCCCTTAGCACAGATACGCAGTATTTT. It yields the protein CSASPYPLSTDTQYF.

J is TRBJ2-1 and V is TRBV12-3 or TRBV12-4, with TRBD1 identical over 9 bases. With V trimmed by 4 bases and J by 9 bases, 4 bases remained unmatched. This CDR3 spans 13 amino acids. Here the CDR3 DNA reads TGTGCCAGCAGTTCGGGACAGGGAACTGAGCAGTTCTTC. Its protein is CASSSGQGTEQFF.

This clone was detected once. This sequence joins TRBV24-1 and TRBJ2-3, with TRBD1 identical over 9 bases. This CDR3 has 15 residues. J lost 2 bases, V lost 8 bases, and 7 bases had no gene match. Germline V lookup: CDR1 KGHDR, CDR2 SFDVKD. CDR3: CATIRTGEFTDTQYF. The CDR3 nucleotides are TGTGCCACCATCCGGACAGGGGAATTCACAGATACGCAGTATTTT.

The V call is TRBV5-4, the J call TRBJ2-6; D is undetermined. The germline CDR1 and CDR2 sequences are SGHNT and YYREEE (reference sequence). Trimming took off 6 bases at V and 0 bases at J, with 13 bases between the two ends. This CDR3 comprises 16 residues. The CDR3 sequence is CASTRLSRSGANVLTF. The CDR3 DNA reads TGTGCCAGCACCCGATTAAGCCGCTCTGGGGCCAACGTCCTGACTTTC.

This clone was counted only a few times. This chain links TRBV9 with TRBJ2-7; 10 positions match TRBD1. After removal of 4 bases from V and 4 bases from J, the junction contained 5 bases not matched to a gene. The CDR3 runs 14 residues. The germline V gene encodes CDR1 SGDLS and CDR2 YYNGEE. As DNA, the CDR3 is TGTGCCAGCAGCTCTCCGGGACAGGGGTACGAGCAGTACTTC. Amino acids: CASSSPGQGYEQYF.

The rearrangement links TRBV2 to TRBJ1-1, with 8 nucleotides matching TRBD1. The germline gives CDR1 SNHLY, CDR2 FYNNEI. The J segment lost 0 bases and the V segment lost 10 bases, leaving 7 bases of the junction unmatched. This CDR3 spans 14 amino acids. The CDR3 nucleotides are TGTGCCATTAGGACAGGGACCGTGAACACTGAAGCTTTCTTT. It encodes CAIRTGTVNTEAFF.

The CDR3 region has the DNA TGTGCCAGCAGCTCCCAAGGACTAGCGGGTCTGGGGGCCAACGTCCTGACTTTC. This sequence encodes CASSSQGLAGLGANVLTF. The chain has TRBV7-2 and TRBJ2-6, with 11 bases aligning to TRBD2. V dropped 4 bases and J dropped 4; count of bases not matched to a gene: 9. Germline V CDR1 and CDR2: SGHTA, FQGNSA. The CDR3 contains 18 residues.

V gene TRBV5-1 combines with J gene TRBJ2-3, with 7 bases identical to TRBD2. From germline, CDR1 is SGHRS and CDR2 YFSETQ. CDR3 length: 15 amino acids. V was pared by 3 bases and J by 2 bases, with 6 bases of the junction left unmatched. The CDR3 coding sequence is TGCGCCAGCAGCTCCCGGGGGGACTCCACAGATACGCAGTATTTT. The encoded protein is CASSSRGDSTDTQYF. The variable domain in full, with the rest retrieved from reference TRBV5-1 and TRBJ2-3, is KAGVTQTPRYLIKTRGQQVTLSCSPISGHRSVSWYQQTPGQGLQFLFEYFSETQRNKGNFPGRFSGRQFSNSRSEMNVSTLELGDSALYLCASSSRGDSTDTQYFGPGTRLTVL.